The rows below give T cell receptor beta chains drawn from one sample of a study of control samples from healthy donors and cancer patients. Using immunoSEQ multiplex PCR, the repertoire was profiled, and TCRdb retains in-frame clones only, with some absent. Among 65,000 to 85,000 clones listed, about 87% were seen once. Material: PBMCs. The receptors derive from a woman between 50 and 59 years old with head and neck cancer. Each CDR3 is given with its conserved first and last residue. A D gene is named only where the DNA matches it firmly. The size of a clone is reported for some rows only, either as once, few or many, or as a class for expanded clones.

TRBV27	TRBJ1-6	-	-	CASSPMTSSYNSPLHF	TGTGCCAGCAGTCCGATGACGAGCTCCTATAATTCACCCCTCCACTTT
TRBV10-3	TRBJ2-2	TRBD1	few	CAITHTGAGELFF	TGTGCCATCACCCACACAGGGGCCGGGGAGCTGTTTTTT
TRBV6-5	TRBJ2-6	-	-	CASSYVTGAGANVLTF	TGTGCCAGCAGTTACGTCACGGGGGCCGGGGCCAACGTCCTGACTTTC
TRBV7-8	TRBJ2-2	TRBD2	-	CASSSGRVGGELFF	TGTGCCAGCAGCTCGGGGAGGGTCGGCGGGGAGCTGTTTTTT
TRBV2	TRBJ2-3	TRBD2	-	CASSESGTRSDTQYF	TGTGCCAGCAGTGAATCGGGGACTAGGTCAGATACGCAGTATTTT
TRBV6-1	TRBJ1-5	TRBD1	-	CASSEGTGDFSNQPQHF	TGTGCCAGCAGTGAGGGGACAGGGGACTTTAGCAATCAGCCCCAGCATTTT
TRBV11-2	TRBJ2-2	TRBD1	-	CASRRTGGNTGELFF	TGTGCCAGCAGACGGACAGGGGGAAACACCGGGGAGCTGTTTTTT
TRBV7-2	TRBJ2-4	TRBD2	-	CASSPSTSGHAKNIQYF	TGTGCCAGCAGCCCCTCGACTAGCGGGCATGCCAAAAACATTCAGTACTTC
TRBV2	TRBJ2-2	-	-	CASRIGGGDLGELFF	TGTGCCAGCAGGATCGGTGGGGGAGATCTCGGGGAGCTGTTTTTT
TRBV2	TRBJ2-5	-	-	CASRRGAGNGETQYF	TGTGCCAGCCGGAGGGGTGCAGGGAACGGGGAGACCCAGTACTTC
TRBV19	TRBJ2-1	-	-	CASSIIGGNEQFF	TGTGCCAGTAGTATAATAGGGGGAAATGAGCAGTTCTTC
TRBV4-1	TRBJ2-5	-	few	CASSQGDLVGTQYF	TGCGCCAGCAGCCAAGGAGACCTTGTTGGGACCCAGTACTTC
TRBV6-6	TRBJ1-2	TRBD1	few	CASSRSGGDSIGYTF	TGTGCCAGCAGTCGGTCAGGGGGTGATAGTATCGGCTACACCTTC
TRBV5-8	TRBJ1-3	-	once	CASSLYRGGENTIYF	TGTGCCAGCAGCTTGTACAGAGGAGGGGAAAACACCATATATTTT
TRBV12-3/TRBV12-4	TRBJ1-2	-	-	CASRASWYGYTF	TGTGCCAGCAGGGCCAGCTGGTATGGCTACACCTTC
TRBV7-8	TRBJ1-5	-	-	CASSSARLLQPQHF	TGTGCCAGCAGTTCGGCCCGACTCCTCCAGCCCCAGCATTTT
TRBV28	TRBJ1-2	-	-	CASSLQGPYGYTF	TGTGCCAGCAGTCTCCAGGGCCCCTATGGCTACACCTTC
TRBV2	TRBJ2-2	-	-	CASSENAGYGVGELFF	TGTGCCAGCAGTGAAAACGCAGGGTATGGGGTCGGGGAGCTGTTTTTT